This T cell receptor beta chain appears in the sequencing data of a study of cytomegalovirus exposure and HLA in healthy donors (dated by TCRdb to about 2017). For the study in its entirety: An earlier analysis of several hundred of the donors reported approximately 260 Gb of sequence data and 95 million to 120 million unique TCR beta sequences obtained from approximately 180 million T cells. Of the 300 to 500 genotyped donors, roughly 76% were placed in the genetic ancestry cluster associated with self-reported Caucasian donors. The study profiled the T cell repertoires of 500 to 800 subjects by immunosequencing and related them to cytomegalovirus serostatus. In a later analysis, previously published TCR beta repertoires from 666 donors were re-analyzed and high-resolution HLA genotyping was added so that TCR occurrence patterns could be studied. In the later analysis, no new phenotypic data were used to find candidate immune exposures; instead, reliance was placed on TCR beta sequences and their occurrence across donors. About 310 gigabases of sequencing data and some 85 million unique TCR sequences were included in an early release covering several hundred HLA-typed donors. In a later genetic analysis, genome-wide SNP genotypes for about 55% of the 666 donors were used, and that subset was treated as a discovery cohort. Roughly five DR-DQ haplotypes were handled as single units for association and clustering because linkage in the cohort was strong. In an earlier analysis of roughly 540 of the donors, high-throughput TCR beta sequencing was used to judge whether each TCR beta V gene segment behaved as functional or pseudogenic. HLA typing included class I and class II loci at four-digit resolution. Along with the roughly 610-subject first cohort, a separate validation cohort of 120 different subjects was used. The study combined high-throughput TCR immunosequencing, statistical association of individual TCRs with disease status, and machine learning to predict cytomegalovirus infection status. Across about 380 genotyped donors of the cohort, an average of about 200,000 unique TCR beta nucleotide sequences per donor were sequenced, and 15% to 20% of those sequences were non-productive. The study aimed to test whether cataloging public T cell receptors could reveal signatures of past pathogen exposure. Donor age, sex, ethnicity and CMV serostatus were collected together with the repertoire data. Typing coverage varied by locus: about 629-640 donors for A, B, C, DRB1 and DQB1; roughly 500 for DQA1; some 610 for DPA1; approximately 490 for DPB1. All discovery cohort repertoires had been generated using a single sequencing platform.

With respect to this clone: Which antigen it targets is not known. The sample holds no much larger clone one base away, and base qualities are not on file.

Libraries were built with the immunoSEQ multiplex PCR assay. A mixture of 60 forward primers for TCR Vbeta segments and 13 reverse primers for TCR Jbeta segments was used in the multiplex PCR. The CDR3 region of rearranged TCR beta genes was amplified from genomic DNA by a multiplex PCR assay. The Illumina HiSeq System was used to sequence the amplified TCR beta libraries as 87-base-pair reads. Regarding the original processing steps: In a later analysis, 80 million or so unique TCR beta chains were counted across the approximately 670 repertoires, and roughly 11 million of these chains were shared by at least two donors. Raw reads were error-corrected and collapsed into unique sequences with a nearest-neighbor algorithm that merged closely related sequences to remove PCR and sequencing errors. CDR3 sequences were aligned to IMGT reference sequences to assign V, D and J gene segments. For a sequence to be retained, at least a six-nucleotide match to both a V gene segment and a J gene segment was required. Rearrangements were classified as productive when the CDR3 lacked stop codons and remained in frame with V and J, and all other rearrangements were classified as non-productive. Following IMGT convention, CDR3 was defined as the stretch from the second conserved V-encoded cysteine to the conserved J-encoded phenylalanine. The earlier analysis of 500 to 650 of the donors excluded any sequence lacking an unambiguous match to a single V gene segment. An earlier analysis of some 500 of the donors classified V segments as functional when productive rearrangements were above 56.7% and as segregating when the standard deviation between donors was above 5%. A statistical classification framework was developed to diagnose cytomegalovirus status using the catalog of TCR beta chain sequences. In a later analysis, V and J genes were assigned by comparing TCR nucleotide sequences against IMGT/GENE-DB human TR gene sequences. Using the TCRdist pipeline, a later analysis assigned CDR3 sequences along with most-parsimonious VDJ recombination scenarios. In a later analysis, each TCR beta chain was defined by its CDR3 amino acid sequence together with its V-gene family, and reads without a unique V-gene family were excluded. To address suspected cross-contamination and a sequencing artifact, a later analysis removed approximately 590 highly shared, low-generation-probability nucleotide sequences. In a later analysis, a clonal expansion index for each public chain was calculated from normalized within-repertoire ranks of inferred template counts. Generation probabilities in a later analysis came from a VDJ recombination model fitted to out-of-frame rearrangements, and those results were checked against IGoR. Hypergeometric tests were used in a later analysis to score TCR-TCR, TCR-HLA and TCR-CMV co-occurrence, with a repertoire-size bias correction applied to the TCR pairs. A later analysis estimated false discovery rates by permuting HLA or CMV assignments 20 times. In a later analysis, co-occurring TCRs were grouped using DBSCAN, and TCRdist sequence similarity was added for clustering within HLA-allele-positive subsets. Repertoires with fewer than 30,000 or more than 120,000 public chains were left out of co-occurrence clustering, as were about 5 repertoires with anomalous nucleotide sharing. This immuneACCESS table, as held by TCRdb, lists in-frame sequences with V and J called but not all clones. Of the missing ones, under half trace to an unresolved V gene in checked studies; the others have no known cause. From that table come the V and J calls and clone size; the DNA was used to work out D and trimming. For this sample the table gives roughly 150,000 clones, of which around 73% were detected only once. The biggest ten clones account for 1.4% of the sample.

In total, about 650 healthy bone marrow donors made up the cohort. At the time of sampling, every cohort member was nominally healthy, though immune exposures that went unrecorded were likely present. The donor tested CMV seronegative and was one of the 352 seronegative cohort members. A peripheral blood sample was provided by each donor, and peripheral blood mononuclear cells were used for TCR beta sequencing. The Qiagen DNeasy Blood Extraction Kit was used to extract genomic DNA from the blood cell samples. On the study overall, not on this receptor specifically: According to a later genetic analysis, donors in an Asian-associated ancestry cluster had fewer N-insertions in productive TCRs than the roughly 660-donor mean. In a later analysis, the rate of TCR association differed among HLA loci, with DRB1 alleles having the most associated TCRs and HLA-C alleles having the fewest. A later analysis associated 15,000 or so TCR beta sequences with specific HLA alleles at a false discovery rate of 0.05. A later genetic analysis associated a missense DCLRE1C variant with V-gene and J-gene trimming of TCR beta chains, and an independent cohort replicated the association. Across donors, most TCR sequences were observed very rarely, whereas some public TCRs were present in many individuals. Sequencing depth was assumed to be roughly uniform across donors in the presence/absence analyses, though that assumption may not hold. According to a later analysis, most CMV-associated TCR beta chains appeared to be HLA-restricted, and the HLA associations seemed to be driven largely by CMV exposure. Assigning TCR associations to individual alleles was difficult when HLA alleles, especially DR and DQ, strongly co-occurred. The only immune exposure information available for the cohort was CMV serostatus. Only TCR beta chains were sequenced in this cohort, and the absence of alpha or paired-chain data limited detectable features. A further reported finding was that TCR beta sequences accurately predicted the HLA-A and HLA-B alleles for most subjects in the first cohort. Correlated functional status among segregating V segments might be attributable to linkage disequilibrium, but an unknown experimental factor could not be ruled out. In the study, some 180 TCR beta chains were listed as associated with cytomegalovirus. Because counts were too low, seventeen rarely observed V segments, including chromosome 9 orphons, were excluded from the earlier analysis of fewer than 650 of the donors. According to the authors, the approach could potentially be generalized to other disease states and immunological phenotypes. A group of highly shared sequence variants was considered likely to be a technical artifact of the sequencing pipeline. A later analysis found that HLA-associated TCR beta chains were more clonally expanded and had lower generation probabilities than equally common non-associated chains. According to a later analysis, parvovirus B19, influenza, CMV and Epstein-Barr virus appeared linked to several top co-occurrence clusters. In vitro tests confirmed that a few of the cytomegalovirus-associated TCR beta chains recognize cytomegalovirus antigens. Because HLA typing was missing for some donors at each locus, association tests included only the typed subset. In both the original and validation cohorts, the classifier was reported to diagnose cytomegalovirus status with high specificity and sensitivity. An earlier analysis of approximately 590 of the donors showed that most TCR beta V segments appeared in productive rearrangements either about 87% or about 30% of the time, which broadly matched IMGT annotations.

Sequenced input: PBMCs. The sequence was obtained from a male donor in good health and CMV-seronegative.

The base sequence is TGTGCCAGCAGCTTACTAGTCAACAATGAGCAGTTCTTC. Translated, this gives CASSLLVNNEQFF. The rearranged segments are TRBV7-9 and TRBJ2-1; too little of a D gene remains to name it. CDR1 and CDR2, looked up from the germline V gene (reference sequence), are SEHNR and FQNEAQ. Its CDR3 holds 13 amino acids, cysteine through phenylalanine. Of the read, only the CDR3 DNA is kept; its 39 bases are in frame from base 1. Trimming removed 2 bases from V and 5 bases from J, leaving 7 bases between the germline ends.